The next 3 T cell receptor beta chains were all read from a single sample in a study of beta chain features in type 1 diabetes. The study reverse transcribed the entire isolated RNA, so it sequenced expressed TCRB transcripts. This table comes from immunoSEQ multiplex PCR, and its TCRdb copy is limited to in-frame clones, with some not included. The sample has 37,000 or so clones, 45% to 50% seen once. The sequencing sample was made of central memory CD4+ T cells from blood. The receptors stem from a woman aged 18-35 years in good health.

This clone was detected a few times. This chain connects TRBV2 to TRBJ2-3; D may be TRBD1 (7 bases). CDR3 size: 15 residues. CDR1 and CDR2 (germline): SNHLY, FYNNEI. V was clipped by 3 bases and J by 3 bases, with 13 bases between them. The CDR3 loop reads CASSDGQGGTDTQYF. The CDR3 bases are TGTGCCAGCAGTGACGGCCAGGGGGGTACAGATACGCAGTATTTT.

This chain links TRBV2 with TRBJ1-1, with TRBD1 as a possible D gene (6 bases). The CDR3 is made up of 13 amino acids. In germline, CDR1 is SNHLY, CDR2 FYNNEI. V was cut by 3 bases and J by 4 bases, with 9 bases left in between. The CDR3 nucleotides read TGTGCCAGCAGTGATGGCAGGGGCACTGAAGCTTTCTTT. Translated, it gives CASSDGRGTEAFF.

This clone was seen only once. CDR3 sequence reads: CASSLGLAGSTDTQYF. The CDR3, as DNA: TGCGCCAGCAGCTTGGGACTAGCGGGAAGCACAGATACGCAGTATTTT. The V gene is TRBV5-1, the J gene TRBJ2-3; 11 nucleotides align to TRBD2. V trimming: 0 bases; J trimming: 0 bases; junction bases outside the gene matches: 0. Per germline, CDR1 SGHRS and CDR2 YFSETQ. The CDR3 totals 16 residues.